This T cell receptor (beta chain) was retrieved from a study of T cells in Graves' hyperthyroidism and ophthalmopathy. With 4 bases removed from V and 1 base from J, the gap between germline ends came to 14 bases. The CDR3 is 15 residues long. Per germline, CDR1 SGHRS and CDR2 YFSETQ. This clonotype was detected many times. TCR beta CDR3 region amplification was performed from RNA transcripts. First-round RT-PCR targeting the TCR CDR3 was performed with the HTBI primer set. Using its own MiXCR run on the multiplex PCR reads, TCRdb lists one record per CDR3 protein. The top ten hold 44% of the sample, which has roughly 500,000 distinct CDR3 sequences, 40% to 50% seen once.

V is TRBV5-1 and J is TRBJ1-1; perhaps TRBD1 as D (6 bases). This TCR was sampled from an adult woman with Graves' disease, either hyperthyroidism or ophthalmopathy (not recorded which). The sequencing sample was made of peripheral blood or thyroid tissue (not recorded which). CDR3 nucleotide sequence: TGCGCCAGCAGCCAAACAGGGAGCGGGAACACTGAAGCTTTCTTT. This translates into CASSQTGSGNTEAFF.